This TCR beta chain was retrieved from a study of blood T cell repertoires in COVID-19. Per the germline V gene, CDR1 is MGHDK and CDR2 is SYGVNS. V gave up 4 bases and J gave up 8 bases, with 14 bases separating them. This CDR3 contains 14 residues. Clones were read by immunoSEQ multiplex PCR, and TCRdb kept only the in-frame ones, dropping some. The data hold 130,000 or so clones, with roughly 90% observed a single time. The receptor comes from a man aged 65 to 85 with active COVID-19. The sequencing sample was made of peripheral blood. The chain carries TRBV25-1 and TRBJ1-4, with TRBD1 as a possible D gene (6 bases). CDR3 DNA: TGTGCCAGCAGTGGCAGGGGAGTGGTCGAAAAACTGTTTTTT. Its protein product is CASSGRGVVEKLFF.